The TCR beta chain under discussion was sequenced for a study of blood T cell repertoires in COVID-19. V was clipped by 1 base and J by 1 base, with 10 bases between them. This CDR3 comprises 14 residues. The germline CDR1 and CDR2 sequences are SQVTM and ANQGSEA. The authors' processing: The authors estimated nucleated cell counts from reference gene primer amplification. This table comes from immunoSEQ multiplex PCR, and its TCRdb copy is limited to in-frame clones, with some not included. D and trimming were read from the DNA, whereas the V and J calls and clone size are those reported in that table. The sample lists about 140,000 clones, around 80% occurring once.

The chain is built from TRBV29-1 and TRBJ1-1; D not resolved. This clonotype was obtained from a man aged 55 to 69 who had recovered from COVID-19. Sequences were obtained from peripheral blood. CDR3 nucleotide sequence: TGCAGCGTTGAAGGGCAGGTTGCGAACACTGAAGCTTTCTTT. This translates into CSVEGQVANTEAFF.